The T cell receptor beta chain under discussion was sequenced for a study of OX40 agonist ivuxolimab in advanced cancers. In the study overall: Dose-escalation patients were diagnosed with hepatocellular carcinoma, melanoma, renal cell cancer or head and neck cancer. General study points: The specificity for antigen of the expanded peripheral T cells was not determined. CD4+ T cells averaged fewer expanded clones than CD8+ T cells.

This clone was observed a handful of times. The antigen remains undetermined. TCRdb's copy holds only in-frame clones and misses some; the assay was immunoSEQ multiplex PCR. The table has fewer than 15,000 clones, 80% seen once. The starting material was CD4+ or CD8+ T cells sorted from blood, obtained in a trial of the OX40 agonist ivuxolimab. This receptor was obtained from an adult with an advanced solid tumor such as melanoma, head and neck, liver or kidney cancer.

CDR3 coding DNA: TGTGCCAGTAGTATAGGCCGACAGCACTCTGGAAACACCATATATTTT. Residues: CASSIGRQHSGNTIYF. The rearrangement links TRBV19 to TRBJ1-3, with a weak D call TRBD1 (5 bases). There are 16 residues in the CDR3. Germline V gene data show CDR1 as LNHDA and CDR2 as SQIVND (reference sequence). V was pared by 1 base and J by 0 bases, with 10 bases between. The whole variable domain, filled in from reference TRBV19 and TRBJ1-3, reads DGGITQSPKYLFRKEGQNVTLSCEQNLNHDAMYWYRQDPGQGLRLIYYSQIVNDFQKGDIAEGYSVSREKKESFPLTVTSAQKNPTAFYLCASSIGRQHSGNTIYFGEGSWLTVV.